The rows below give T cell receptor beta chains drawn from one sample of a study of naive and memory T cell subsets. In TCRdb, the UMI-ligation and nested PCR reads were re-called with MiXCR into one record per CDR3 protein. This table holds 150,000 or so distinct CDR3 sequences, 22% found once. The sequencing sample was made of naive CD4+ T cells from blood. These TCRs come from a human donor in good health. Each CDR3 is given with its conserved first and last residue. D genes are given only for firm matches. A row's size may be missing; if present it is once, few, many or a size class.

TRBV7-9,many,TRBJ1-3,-,CASSLSGVSGNTIYF,TGTGCCAGCAGCTTATCAGGGGTCTCTGGAAACACCATATATTTT
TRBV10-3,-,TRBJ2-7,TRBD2,CAISGGLADEQYF,TGTGCCATCAGTGGCGGTCTAGCGGACGAGCAGTACTTC
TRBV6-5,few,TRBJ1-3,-,CASSYRGDLGNTIYF,TGTGCCAGCAGTTACCGGGGAGACCTCGGAAACACCATATATTTT
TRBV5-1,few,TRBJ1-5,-,CASSLVPGPNQPQHF,TGCGCCAGCAGCTTGGTGCCAGGGCCGAATCAGCCCCAGCATTTT
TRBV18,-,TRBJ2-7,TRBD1,CASSPRTGVYEQYF,TGTGCCAGCTCACCACGGACAGGGGTGTACGAGCAGTACTTC
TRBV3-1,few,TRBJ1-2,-,CASSQNGGANYGYTF,TGTGCCAGCAGCCAAAACGGGGGAGCTAACTATGGCTACACCTTC
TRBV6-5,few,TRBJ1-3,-,CASSLSPGYSGNTIYF,TGTGCCAGCAGTTTGTCTCCAGGCTACTCTGGAAACACCATATATTTT
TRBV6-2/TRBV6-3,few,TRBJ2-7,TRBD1,CASKRGRDRVHEQYF,TGTGCCAGCAAACGGGGCCGGGACAGGGTCCACGAGCAGTACTTC
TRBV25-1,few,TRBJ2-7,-,CASSGWASYEQYF,TGTGCCAGCAGTGGTTGGGCCTCCTACGAGCAGTACTTC
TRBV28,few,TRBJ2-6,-,CASERSGANVLTF,TGTGCCAGCGAGAGGTCTGGGGCCAACGTCCTGACTTTC
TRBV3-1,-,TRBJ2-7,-,CASSQGSQGRLGSQYF,TGTGCCAGCAGCCAAGGTAGTCAGGGGCGTCTAGGATCGCAGTACTTC
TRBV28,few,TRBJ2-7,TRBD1,CASSFGDSRTYEQYF,TGTGCCAGCAGTTTTGGGGACAGCCGCACCTACGAGCAGTACTTC
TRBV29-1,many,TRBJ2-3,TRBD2,CSVASGSRTDTQYF,TGCAGCGTCGCAAGCGGGAGTAGAACAGATACGCAGTATTTT
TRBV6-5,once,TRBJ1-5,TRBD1,CASRNRDRGGNQPQHF,TGTGCCAGCCGAAATCGGGACAGGGGAGGCAATCAGCCCCAGCATTTT
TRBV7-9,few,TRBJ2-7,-,CASSRTATYEQYF,TGTGCCAGCAGCCGGACGGCTACCTACGAGCAGTACTTC
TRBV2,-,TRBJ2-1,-,CASRATSSYNEQFF,TGTGCCAGCAGGGCGACTAGCTCCTACAATGAGCAGTTCTTC
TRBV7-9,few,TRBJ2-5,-,CASSSYIQETQYF,TGTGCCAGCAGCTCTTACATCCAAGAGACCCAGTACTTC
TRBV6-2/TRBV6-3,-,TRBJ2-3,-,CASGRTIQYF,TGTGCCAGCGGCCGAACAATCCAGTATTTT
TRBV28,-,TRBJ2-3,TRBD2,CASSLSGRGTDAQYF,TGTGCCAGCAGTTTGAGCGGGAGGGGCACAGATGCGCAGTATTTT
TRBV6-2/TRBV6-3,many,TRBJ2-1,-,CASSYSSGRLYNEQFF,TGTGCCAGCAGTTACTCGTCGGGGAGACTCTACAATGAGCAGTTCTTC
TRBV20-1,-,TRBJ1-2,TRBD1,CSAPPPGGFGYTF,TGCAGTGCACCCCCGCCAGGGGGCTTTGGCTACACCTTC
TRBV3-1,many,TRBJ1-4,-,CASSQVSPANEKLFF,TGTGCCAGCAGCCAAGTGAGCCCTGCTAATGAAAAACTGTTTTTT
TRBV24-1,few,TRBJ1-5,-,CATSDTRWQGNQPQHF,TGTGCCACCAGTGATACCCGGTGGCAGGGCAATCAGCCCCAGCATTTT
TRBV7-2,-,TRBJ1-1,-,CASSPPSVQGPTEAFF,TGTGCCAGCAGTCCTCCCAGCGTCCAGGGACCCACTGAAGCTTTCTTT
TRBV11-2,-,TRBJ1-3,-,CASSPAGNTIYF,TGTGCCAGCAGCCCCGCTGGAAACACCATATATTTT
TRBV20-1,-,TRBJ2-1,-,CSARLLLGAYNEQFF,TGCAGTGCTAGACTTCTCCTGGGGGCCTACAATGAGCAGTTCTTC
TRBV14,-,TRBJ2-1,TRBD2,CASSRRLADNEQFF,TGTGCCAGCAGCCGCCGGCTAGCGGACAATGAGCAGTTCTTC
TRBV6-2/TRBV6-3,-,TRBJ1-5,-,CASSYGQRSQPQHF,TGTGCCAGCAGTTACGGACAGCGGTCACAGCCCCAGCATTTT
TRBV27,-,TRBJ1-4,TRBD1,CASRGQGAEKLFF,TGTGCCAGCCGGGGACAGGGGGCCGAAAAACTGTTTTTT
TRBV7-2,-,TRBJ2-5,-,CASSLERVETQYF,TGTGCCAGCAGCCTCGAGAGGGTGGAGACCCAGTACTTC
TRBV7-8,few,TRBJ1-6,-,CASSRGSGKNNSPLHF,TGTGCCAGCAGCCGGGGCTCCGGGAAAAATAATTCACCCCTCCACTTT
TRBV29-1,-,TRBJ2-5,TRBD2,CSVTPVLAGGGGYF,TGCAGCGTTACCCCGGTGCTAGCGGGAGGTGGGGGTTACTTC
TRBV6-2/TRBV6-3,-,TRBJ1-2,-,CASSTPREAFYGYTF,TGTGCCAGCAGTACCCCCCGGGAGGCATTCTATGGCTACACCTTC
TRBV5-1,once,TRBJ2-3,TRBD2,CASSLAGSGGSTDTQYF,TGCGCCAGCAGCTTGGCTGGAAGCGGGGGAAGCACAGATACGCAGTATTTT
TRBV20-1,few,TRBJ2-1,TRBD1,CSARDRGLTYNEQFF,TGCAGTGCTAGAGACAGGGGGCTCACCTACAATGAGCAGTTCTTC
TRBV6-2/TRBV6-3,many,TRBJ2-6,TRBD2,CASSRPTSGVSGANVLTF,TGTGCCAGCAGTCGCCCGACTAGCGGAGTCTCTGGGGCCAACGTCCTGACTTTC
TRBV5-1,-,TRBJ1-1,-,CASSPRTDWTEAFF,TGCGCCAGCAGCCCAAGGACAGATTGGACTGAAGCTTTCTTT
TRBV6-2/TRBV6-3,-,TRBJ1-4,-,CASSFSQPNEKLFF,TGTGCCAGCAGTTTCTCCCAGCCTAATGAAAAACTGTTTTTT
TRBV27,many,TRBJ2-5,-,CASSLQGPRYQETQYF,TGTGCCAGCAGTCTGCAGGGGCCCCGGTACCAAGAGACCCAGTACTTC
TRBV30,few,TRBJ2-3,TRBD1,CAWSGTGNSPQYF,TGTGCCTGGAGTGGGACAGGGAATTCCCCGCAGTATTTT
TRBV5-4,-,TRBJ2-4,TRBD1,CASSPSPGQGGVAKNIQYF,TGTGCCAGCAGCCCGTCCCCGGGACAGGGCGGGGTAGCCAAAAACATTCAGTACTTC
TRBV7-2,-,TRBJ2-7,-,CASSFNGVSYEQYF,TGTGCCAGCAGCTTTAACGGAGTTTCCTACGAGCAGTACTTC
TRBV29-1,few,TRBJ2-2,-,CSVGQKITGELFF,TGCAGCGTCGGACAGAAAATAACCGGGGAGCTGTTTTTT
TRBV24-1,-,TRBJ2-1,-,CATSPPGGEQFF,TGTGCCACCAGCCCGCCGGGGGGCGAGCAGTTCTTC
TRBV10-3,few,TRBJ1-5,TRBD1,CAISHSLAGGMSNQPQHF,TGTGCCATCAGCCATTCCCTAGCAGGGGGAATGAGCAATCAGCCCCAGCATTTT